This T cell receptor beta chain was sequenced during a study of T cells in Graves' hyperthyroidism and ophthalmopathy (dated by TCRdb to the late 2010s). Turning to the overall study: A discovery cohort of approximately 100 patients, about 40 with Graves' ophthalmopathy and over 55 with stable Graves' hyperthyroidism, was used to find distinguishing TCR V-J signatures. An independent validation cohort of around 19 hyperthyroidism patients and some 15 patients who later progressed to ophthalmopathy tested prospective prediction of ophthalmopathy. The 90 to 100 discovery patients were randomly divided into training and test sets at a 7:3 ratio. Thyroid tissue and blood T-cell repertoires from several Graves' hyperthyroidism patients were also compared in the study. After blood sampling, hyperthyroidism patients were treated with methimazole at a starting dose of 30 mg daily, and ophthalmopathy patients were treated with high-dose intravenous methylprednisolone. The paper describes TCR Vbeta CDR3 sequencing of around 130 peripheral blood samples, made up of about 41 ophthalmopathy patients, roughly 75 hyperthyroidism patients and some 17 progressor patients.

A patient counted as having stable Graves' hyperthyroidism if no progression to ophthalmopathy occurred over 18 months of follow-up. Hyperthyroidism patients were newly diagnosed, had a disease duration of under 2 months, and were aged 18 to 65 years. Any patient with an uncontrolled infection, another autoimmune disease, pregnancy or lactation was excluded. Clinical symptoms, serum thyroxine and TRAb, thyroid ultrasound, and orbital computed tomography formed the basis for the diagnoses. Total RNA was extracted with Trizol reagent, and quality was checked on an Agilent 2100 Bioanalyzer. Only a few counts were recorded for this clonotype. It lacks a known antigen. Per-base qualities were not stored, and no clone one base away is much larger. CDR1 and CDR2 were assigned from the germline V gene as SNHLY and FYNNEI. Between the V and J ends, shortened by 5 bases and 2 bases respectively, the junction contains 12 bases. Measured from the cysteine to the phenylalanine, the CDR3 is 14 residues long. Only CDR3 DNA remains: 42 bases, in frame from the first base.

The TCR beta CDR3 regions were amplified from the RNA transcripts. A first-round RT-PCR of the TCR CDR3 used the HTBI primer set with the Qiagen OneStep RT-PCR kit. Libraries were constructed in a second round of multiplex PCR, after which size selection and purification were performed. Paired-end sequencing of the libraries was performed with 100 bp reads on an Illumina HiSeq2000. On the authors' methods: SOAPnuke was used to process the raw data, removing reads that contained adapters or uncalled bases, had a mean Phred below 15, or lacked an exact match to the constant primer or identifier. High-quality paired reads were merged with COPE v1.2.5, and unique nucleotide sequences were defined as clonotypes. MiTCR v1.1 was used to align the clonotypes against IMGT TRBV, TRBD and TRBJ reference segments. The analysis included only V-J combinations with a frequency above 0.0001, which together covered around 99% of the repertoires. The TCS score was defined as F50 (clonal expansion) divided by E x V (chaos), with BLOSUM62-based TCRdist calculated between CDR3 peptides within each V-J. Welch's t-statistics and random forest reduced some 510 V-J features to 13, which were used in a naive Bayes classifier (R e1071). TCRdb reworked the public reads: Q25 trimming with fastp, MiXCR clone assembly, productive beta chains retained. Each CDR3 protein appears once, grouped with its most common genes and DNA. In this record, the V and J calls reflect TCRdb's handling and not the investigators' own analysis. This sample is represented by around 540,000 distinct CDR3 sequences; 46% of them were singletons. The ten largest clones add up to roughly 8.2% of the sample.

The paper's findings and limits, for the study overall: Most expanded thyroid clonotypes (frequency above 0.001) were also detected in blood, suggesting blood repertoires may reflect thyroid immune responses. During validation, the model predicted progression to ophthalmopathy a median of about 6.3 months ahead of onset, with roughly 65% sensitivity and about 75% specificity. Sample size was not statistically predetermined, and blinding of investigators to group allocation was not performed. Ophthalmopathy was separated from stable hyperthyroidism by a 13 V-J signature model, with about 88% sensitivity and roughly 84% specificity obtained in cross-validation and 80%/75% obtained in testing.

This chain joins TRBV2 to TRBJ1-2; a tentative D match to TRBD1 spans 6 bases. The clonotype was recovered from a woman younger than 35 with Graves' hyperthyroidism. Donor details come from another sample of the same person, matched by shared clones. Source material: peripheral blood or thyroid tissue (not recorded which). The CDR3 corresponds to CASSPRTANYGYTF. The sequence in DNA is TGTGCCAGCAGTCCCCGGACAGCAAACTATGGCTACACCTTC.